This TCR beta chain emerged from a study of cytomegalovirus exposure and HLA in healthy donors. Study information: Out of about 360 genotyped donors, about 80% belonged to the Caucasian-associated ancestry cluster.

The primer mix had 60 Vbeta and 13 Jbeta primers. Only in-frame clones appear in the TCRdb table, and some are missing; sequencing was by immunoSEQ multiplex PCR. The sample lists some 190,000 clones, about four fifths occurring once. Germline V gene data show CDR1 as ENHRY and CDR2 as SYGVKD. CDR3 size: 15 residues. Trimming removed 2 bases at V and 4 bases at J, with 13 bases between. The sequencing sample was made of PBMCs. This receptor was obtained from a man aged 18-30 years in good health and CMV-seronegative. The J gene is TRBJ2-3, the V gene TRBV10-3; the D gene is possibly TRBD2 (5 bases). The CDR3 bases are TGTGCCATCAGTGAGGCCGATGGACTGTCAGATACGCAGTATTTT. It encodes CAISEADGLSDTQYF.